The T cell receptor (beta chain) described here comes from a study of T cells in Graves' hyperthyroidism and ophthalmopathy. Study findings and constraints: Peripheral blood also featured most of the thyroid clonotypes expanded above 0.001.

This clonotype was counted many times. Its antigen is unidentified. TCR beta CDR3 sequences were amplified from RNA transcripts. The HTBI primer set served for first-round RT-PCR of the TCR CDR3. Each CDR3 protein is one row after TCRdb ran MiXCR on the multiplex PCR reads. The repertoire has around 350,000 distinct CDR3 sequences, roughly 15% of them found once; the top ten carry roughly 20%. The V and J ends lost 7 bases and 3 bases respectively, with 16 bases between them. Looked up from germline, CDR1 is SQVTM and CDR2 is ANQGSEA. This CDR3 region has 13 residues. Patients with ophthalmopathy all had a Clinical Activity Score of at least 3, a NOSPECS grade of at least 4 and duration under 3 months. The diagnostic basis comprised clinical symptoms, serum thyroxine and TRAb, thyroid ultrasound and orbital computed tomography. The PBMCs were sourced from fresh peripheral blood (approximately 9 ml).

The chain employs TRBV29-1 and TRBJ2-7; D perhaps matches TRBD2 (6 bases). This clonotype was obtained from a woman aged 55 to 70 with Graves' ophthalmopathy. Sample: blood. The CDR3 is CSAGGGSYYEQYF. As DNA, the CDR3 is TGCAGCGCCGGGGGTGGCAGCTACTACGAGCAGTACTTC.